What follows is one T cell receptor beta chain and its context. V gave up 1 base and J gave up 2 bases, with 15 bases separating them. The CDR3 has 16 amino acids. In germline, CDR1 is SGDLS, CDR2 YYNGEE. The entry originates in a study of STAT5B mutations in CD4+ large granular lymphocyte leukemia. Clones were read by immunoSEQ multiplex PCR, and TCRdb kept only the in-frame ones, dropping some. The table shows fewer than 50,000 clones, with 80% to 85% occurring only once. The chain has TRBV9 and TRBJ2-5; D is possibly TRBD2 (7 bases). Sequencing used CD4+ T cells from blood buffy coats. The sequence came from a human donor in good health. CDR3 bases: TGTGCCAGCAGCGTAAAGGGCGGGGGCCATCAAGAGACCCAGTACTTC. As protein: CASSVKGGGHQETQYF.